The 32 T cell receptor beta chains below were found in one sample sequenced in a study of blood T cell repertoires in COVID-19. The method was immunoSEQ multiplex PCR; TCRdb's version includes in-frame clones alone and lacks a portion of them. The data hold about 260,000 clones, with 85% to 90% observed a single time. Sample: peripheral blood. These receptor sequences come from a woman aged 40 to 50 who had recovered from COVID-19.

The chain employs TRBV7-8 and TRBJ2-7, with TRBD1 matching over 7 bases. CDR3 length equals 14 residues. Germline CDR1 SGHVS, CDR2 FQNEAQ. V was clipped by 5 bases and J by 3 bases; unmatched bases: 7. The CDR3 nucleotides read TGTGCCAGCAGCCGCCGGGACAGAGTCTACGAGCAGTACTTC. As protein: CASSRRDRVYEQYF.

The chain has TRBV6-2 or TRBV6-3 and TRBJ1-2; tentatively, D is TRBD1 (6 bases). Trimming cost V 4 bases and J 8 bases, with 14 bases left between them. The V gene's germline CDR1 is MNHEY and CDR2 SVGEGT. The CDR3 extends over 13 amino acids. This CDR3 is CASSSRQGQGYTF. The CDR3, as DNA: TGTGCCAGCAGTTCACGTCAGGGGCAAGGCTACACCTTC.

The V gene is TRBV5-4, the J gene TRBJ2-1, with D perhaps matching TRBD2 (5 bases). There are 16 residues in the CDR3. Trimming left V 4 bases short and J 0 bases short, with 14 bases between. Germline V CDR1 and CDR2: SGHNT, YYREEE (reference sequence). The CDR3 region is CASSPGFPGSYNEQFF. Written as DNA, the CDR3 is TGTGCCAGCAGCCCGGGATTCCCAGGCTCCTACAATGAGCAGTTCTTC.

The CDR3 DNA follows: TGCAGCGTTAAGCGGGAAATAGGCACTGAAGCTTTCTTT. Translation gives CSVKREIGTEAFF. This rearrangement joins TRBV29-1 to TRBJ1-1; D unclear. CDR1 SQVTM and CDR2 ANQGSEA come from the germline V gene. The CDR3 runs to 13 residues. Trimming left V 5 bases short and J 4 bases short, with 14 bases between.

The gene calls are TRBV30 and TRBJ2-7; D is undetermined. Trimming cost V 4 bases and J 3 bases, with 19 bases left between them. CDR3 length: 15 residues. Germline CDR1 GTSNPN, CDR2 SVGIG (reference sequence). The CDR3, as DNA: TGTGCCTGGACTGGCTCGAGACTTGCGTACTACGAGCAGTACTTC. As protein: CAWTGSRLAYYEQYF.

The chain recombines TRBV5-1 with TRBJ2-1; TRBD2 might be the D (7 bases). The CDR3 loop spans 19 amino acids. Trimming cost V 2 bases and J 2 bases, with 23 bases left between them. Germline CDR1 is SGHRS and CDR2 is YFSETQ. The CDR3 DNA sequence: TGCGCCAGCAGCTTCGAGGAGTCGACGGCGGGGGCCCCCTACAATGAGCAGTTCTTC. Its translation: CASSFEESTAGAPYNEQFF.

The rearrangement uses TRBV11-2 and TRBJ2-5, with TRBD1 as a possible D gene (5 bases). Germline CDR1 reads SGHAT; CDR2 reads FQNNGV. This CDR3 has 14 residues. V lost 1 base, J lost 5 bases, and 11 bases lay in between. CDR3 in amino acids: CASSLGRVRETQYF. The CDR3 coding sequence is TGTGCCAGCAGCTTAGGCAGGGTGAGGGAGACCCAGTACTTC.

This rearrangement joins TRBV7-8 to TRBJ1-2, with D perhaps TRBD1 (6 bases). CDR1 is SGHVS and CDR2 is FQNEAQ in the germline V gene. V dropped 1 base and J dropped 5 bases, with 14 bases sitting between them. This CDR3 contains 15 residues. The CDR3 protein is CASSLGPGTPYGYTF. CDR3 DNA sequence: TGTGCCAGCAGCTTAGGCCCCGGGACACCTTATGGCTACACCTTC.

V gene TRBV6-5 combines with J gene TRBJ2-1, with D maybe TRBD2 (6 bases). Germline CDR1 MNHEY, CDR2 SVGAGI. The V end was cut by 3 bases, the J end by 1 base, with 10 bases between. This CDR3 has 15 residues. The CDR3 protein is CASSYWGVSYNEQFF. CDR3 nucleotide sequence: TGTGCCAGCAGTTATTGGGGGGTATCCTACAATGAGCAGTTCTTC.

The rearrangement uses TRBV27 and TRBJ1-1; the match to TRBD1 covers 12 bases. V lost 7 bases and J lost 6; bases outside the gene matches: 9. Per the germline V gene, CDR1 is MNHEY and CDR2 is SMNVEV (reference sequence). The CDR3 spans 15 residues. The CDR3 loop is CASTRDRGHEAEAFF. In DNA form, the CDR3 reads TGTGCCAGCACCCGGGACAGGGGGCATGAGGCTGAAGCTTTCTTT.

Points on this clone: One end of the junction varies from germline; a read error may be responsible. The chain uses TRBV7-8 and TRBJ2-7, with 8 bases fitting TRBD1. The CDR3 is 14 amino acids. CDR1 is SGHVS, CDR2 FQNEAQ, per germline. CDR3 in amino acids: CASSVATGAYEQYF. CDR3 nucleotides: TGTGCCAGCAGCGTAGCGACAGGGGCCTACGAGCAGTACTTC. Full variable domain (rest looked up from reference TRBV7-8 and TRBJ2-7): GAGVSQSPRYKVAKRGQDVALRCDPISGHVSLFWYQQALGQGPEFLTYFQNEAQLDKSGLPSDRFFAERPEGSVSTLKIQRTQQEDSAVYLCASSVATGAYEQYFGPGTRLTVT.

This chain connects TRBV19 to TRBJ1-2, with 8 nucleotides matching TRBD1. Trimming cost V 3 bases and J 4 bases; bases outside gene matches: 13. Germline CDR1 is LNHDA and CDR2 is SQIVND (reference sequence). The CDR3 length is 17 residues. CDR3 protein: CASSIWTGWMSGYGYTF. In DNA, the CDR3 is TGTGCCAGTAGTATCTGGACAGGGTGGATGAGTGGCTATGGCTACACCTTC. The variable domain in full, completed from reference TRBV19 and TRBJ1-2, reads DGGITQSPKYLFRKEGQNVTLSCEQNLNHDAMYWYRQDPGQGLRLIYYSQIVNDFQKGDIAEGYSVSREKKESFPLTVTSAQKNPTAFYLCASSIWTGWMSGYGYTFGSGTRLTVV.

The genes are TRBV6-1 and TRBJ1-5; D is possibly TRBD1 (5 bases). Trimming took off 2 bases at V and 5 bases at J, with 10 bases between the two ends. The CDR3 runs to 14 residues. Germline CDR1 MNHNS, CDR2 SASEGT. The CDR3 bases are TGTGCCAGCAGTGAACCTGGGGGGTATCAGCCCCAGCATTTT. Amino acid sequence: CASSEPGGYQPQHF.

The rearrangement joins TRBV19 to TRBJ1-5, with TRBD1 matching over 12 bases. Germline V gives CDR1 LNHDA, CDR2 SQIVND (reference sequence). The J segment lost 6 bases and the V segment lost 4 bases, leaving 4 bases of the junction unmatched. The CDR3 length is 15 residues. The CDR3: CASSRGTGGSQPQHF. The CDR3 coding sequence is TGTGCCAGTAGTAGAGGGACAGGGGGCAGTCAGCCCCAGCATTTT.

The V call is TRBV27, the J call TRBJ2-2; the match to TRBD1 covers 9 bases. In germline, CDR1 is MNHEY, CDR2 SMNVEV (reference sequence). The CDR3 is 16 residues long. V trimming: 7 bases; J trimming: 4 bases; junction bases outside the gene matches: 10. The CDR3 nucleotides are TGTGCCAGCACCCCAATGGGGACAGGGTCCACCGGGGAGCTGTTTTTT. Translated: CASTPMGTGSTGELFF.

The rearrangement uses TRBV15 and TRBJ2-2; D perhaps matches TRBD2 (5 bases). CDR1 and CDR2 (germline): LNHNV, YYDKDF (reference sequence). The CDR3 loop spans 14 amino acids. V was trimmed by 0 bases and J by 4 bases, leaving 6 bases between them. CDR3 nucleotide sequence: TGTGCCACCAGCAGAGATCTAGCCACCGGGGAGCTGTTTTTT. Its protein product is CATSRDLATGELFF.

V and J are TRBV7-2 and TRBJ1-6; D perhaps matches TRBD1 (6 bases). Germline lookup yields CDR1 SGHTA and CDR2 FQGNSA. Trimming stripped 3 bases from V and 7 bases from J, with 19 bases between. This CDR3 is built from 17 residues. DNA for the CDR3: TGTGCCAGCAGCTTTCTCGCGACAGGTTTCACCAATTCACCCCTCCACTTT. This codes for CASSFLATGFTNSPLHF.

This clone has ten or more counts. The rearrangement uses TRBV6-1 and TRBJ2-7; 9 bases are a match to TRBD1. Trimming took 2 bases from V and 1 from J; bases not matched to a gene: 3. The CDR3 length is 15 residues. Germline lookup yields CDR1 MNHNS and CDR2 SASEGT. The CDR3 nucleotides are TGTGCCAGCAGTGAATTGACAGGGGGGTCCTACGAGCAGTACTTC. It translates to CASSELTGGSYEQYF.

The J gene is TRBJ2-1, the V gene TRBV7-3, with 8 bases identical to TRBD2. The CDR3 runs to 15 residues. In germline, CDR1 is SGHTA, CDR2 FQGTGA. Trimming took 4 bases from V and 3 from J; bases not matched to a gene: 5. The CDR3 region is CASSWVAGIYNEQFF. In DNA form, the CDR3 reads TGTGCCAGCAGCTGGGTAGCGGGGATCTACAATGAGCAGTTCTTC. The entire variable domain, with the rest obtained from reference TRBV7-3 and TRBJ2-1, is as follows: GAGVSQTPSNKVTEKGKYVELRCDPISGHTALYWYRQSLGQGPEFLIYFQGTGAADDSGLPNDRFFAVRPEGSVSTLKIQRTERGDSAVYLCASSWVAGIYNEQFFGPGTRLTVL.

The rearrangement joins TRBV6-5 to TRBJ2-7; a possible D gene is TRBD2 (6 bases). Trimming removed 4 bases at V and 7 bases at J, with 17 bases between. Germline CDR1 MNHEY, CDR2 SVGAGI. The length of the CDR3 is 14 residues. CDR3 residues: CASSSGGTVREQYF. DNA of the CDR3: TGTGCCAGCAGTTCTGGGGGGACCGTTAGGGAGCAGTACTTC.

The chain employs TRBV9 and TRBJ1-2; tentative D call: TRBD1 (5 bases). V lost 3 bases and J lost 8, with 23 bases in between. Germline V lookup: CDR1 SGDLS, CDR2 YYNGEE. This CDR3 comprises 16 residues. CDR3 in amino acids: CASSAHPGEVTGGYTF. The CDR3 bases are TGTGCCAGCAGCGCACACCCGGGGGAAGTAACGGGGGGCTACACCTTC.

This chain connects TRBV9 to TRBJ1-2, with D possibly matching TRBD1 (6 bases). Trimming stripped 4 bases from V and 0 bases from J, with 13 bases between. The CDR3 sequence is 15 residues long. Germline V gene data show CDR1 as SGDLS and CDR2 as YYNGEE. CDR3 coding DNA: TGTGCCAGCAGCCCCAGGACAGAGCCTAACTATGGCTACACCTTC. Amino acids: CASSPRTEPNYGYTF.

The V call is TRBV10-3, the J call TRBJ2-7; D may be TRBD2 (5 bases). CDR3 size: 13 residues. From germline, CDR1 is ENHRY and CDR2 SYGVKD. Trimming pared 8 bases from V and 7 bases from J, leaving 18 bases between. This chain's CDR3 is CAILGSNGMEQYF. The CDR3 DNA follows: TGTGCCATCTTAGGGAGTAATGGTATGGAGCAGTACTTC.

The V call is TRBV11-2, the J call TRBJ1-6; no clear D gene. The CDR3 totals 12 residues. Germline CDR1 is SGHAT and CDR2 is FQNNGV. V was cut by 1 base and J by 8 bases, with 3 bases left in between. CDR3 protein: CASSLGDSPLHF. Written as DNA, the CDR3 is TGTGCCAGCAGCTTAGGAGATTCACCCCTCCACTTT.

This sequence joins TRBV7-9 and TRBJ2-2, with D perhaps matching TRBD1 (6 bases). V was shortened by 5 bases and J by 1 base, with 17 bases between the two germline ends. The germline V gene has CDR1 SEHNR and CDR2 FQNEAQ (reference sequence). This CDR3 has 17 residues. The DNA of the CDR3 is TGTGCCAGCAGCCCGGCACCTGGGGGCGGGAACACCGGGGAGCTGTTTTTT. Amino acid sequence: CASSPAPGGGNTGELFF.

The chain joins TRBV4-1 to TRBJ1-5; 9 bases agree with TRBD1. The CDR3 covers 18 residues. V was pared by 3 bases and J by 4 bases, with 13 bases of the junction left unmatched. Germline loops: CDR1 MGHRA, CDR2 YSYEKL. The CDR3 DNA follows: TGCGCCAGCAGCCAGGTTTACAGGGGGCCCTTAATGAATCAGCCCCAGCATTTT. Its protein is CASSQVYRGPLMNQPQHF.

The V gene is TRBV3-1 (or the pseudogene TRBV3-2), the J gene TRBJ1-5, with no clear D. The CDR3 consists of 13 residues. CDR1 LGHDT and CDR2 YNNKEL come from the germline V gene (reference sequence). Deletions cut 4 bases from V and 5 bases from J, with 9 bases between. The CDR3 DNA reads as TGTGCCAGCAGCCTCTCGCGCGATCAGCCCCAGCATTTT. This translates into CASSLSRDQPQHF.

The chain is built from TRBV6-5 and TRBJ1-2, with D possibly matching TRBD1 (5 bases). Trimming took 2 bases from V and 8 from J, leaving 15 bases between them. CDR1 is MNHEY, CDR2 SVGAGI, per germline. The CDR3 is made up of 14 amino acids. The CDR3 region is CASSYAGTVSGYTF. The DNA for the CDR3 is TGTGCCAGCAGTTACGCAGGGACTGTATCCGGCTACACCTTC.

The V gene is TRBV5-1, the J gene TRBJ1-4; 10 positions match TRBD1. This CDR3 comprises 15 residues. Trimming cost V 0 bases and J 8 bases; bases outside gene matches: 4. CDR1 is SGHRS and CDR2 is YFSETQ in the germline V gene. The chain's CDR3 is CASSLEGTGEEKLFF. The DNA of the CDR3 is TGCGCCAGCAGCTTGGAGGGGACAGGGGAGGAAAAACTGTTTTTT.

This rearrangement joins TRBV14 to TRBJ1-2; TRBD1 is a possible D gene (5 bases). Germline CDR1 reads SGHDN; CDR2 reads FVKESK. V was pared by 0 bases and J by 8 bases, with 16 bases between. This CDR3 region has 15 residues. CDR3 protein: CASSQDGGGSHGYTF. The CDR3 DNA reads TGTGCCAGCAGCCAAGATGGGGGGGGGTCCCACGGCTACACCTTC. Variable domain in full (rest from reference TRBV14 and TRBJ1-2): EAGVTQFPSHSVIEKGQTVTLRCDPISGHDNLYWYRRVMGKEIKFLLHFVKESKQDESGMPNNRFLAERTGGTYSTLKVQPAELEDSGVYFCASSQDGGGSHGYTFGSGTRLTVV.

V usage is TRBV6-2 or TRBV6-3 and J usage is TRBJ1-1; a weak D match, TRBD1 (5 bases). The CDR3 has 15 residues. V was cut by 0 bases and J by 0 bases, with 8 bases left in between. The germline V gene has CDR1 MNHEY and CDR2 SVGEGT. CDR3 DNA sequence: TGTGCCAGCAGTTACTCGGGGGGGGTGAACACTGAAGCTTTCTTT. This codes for CASSYSGGVNTEAFF.

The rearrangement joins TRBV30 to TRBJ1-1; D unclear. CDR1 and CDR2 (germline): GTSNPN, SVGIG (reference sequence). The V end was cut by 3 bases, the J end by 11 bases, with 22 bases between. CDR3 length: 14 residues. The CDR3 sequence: CAWRSKGLPRGAFF. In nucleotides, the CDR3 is TGTGCCTGGAGGAGCAAAGGACTCCCCAGAGGGGCTTTCTTT.